The rows below give T cell receptor beta chains drawn from one sample of a study of identical twins. Via MiXCR, TCRdb re-called the 5' RACE reads, giving one row per CDR3 protein. This sample has 1,800,000 or so distinct CDR3 sequences, with less than 40% found just once. The source material was cord blood. These receptors came from a newborn girl in good health. The conserved cysteine and the conserved F or W are not part of the CDR3 here.

TRBJ2-3 | TRBV5-1 | ASSLLAVDAQY
TRBJ1-2 | TRBV4-1 | ASSQDRDAYGYT
- | TRBV20-1 | SATAGTSGKNYEQY
TRBJ2-3 | TRBV20-1 | SAPPGHSTDTQY
TRBJ1-2 | TRBV10-3 | AIAGTANYGYT
TRBJ2-7 | TRBV2 | ASNLGGSSYEQY
TRBJ2-5 | TRBV20-1 | SARRQGGETQY
TRBJ2-3 | TRBV7-2 | ASSKMGLAVDTQY
TRBJ2-1 | TRBV4-2 | ASSQSGTKTYNEQF
TRBJ2-5 | TRBV15 | ATSFPGTSGGETQY
TRBJ2-2 | TRBV25-1 | ASRGFKGVGTGELF
TRBJ1-1 | TRBV4-1 | ASSRSSGNTEAF
TRBJ2-7 | TRBV20-1 | SASYGSYEQY
TRBJ2-7 | TRBV6-1 | ASRHTTGGDSYEQY
TRBJ2-1 | TRBV20-1 | SANRPGRYNEQF
TRBJ1-4 | TRBV7-9 | AGSPAVRDEKLF
TRBJ2-4 | TRBV11-2 | ASSLYRADWGKNIQY
TRBJ1-5 | TRBV27 | ASSLSGGRQPQH
TRBJ1-2 | TRBV13 | ASSKGADYGYT
TRBJ2-7 | TRBV7-8 | ASSPMTSGNSYEQY
TRBJ2-6 | TRBV11-2 | ASSLRDGLSGANVLT
TRBJ2-1 | TRBV5-1 | ASRRESPFNEQF
TRBJ2-3 | TRBV11-2 | ASSLGAGAADTQY
TRBJ1-2 | TRBV5-1 | ASSIGPGTRFNYGYT
TRBJ2-5 | TRBV10-3 | AISGRDYQETQY
TRBJ2-7 | TRBV2 | ARGVETYEQY
TRBJ2-3 | TRBV6-1 | ASTRGSYTDTQY
TRBJ2-7 | TRBV28 | ASSLRTRFPYEQY
TRBJ2-1 | TRBV7-8 | ASSLRGTSGTNEQF
TRBJ2-1 | TRBV7-9 | ASSPPPRTGYNEQF
TRBJ2-3 | TRBV15 | ATSLTRTIDTQY
TRBJ2-5 | TRBV20-1 | SASPQRGETQY
TRBJ2-7 | TRBV19 | ASSRYGGSYEQY
TRBJ1-4 | TRBV28 | ASSVSNEKLF
TRBJ2-3 | TRBV29-1 | SVGKGYTDTQY
TRBJ1-5 | TRBV20-1 | SARDDQPQH
TRBJ2-7 | TRBV27 | ASTVDSISYEQY
TRBJ2-4 | TRBV12-3/TRBV12-4 | ASASGEENEQY
TRBJ2-3 | TRBV10-1 | ASSESYLGTDTQY
TRBJ2-7 | TRBV28 | ASSSRWVGLAGATYEQY
TRBJ1-1 | TRBV20-1 | SAAKGSGNTEAF
TRBJ1-5 | TRBV27 | ASSSRGRQPQH
TRBJ2-1 | TRBV27 | ASSLASGSSYNERF
TRBJ2-1 | TRBV29-1 | SVARPLGNEQF
TRBJ1-2 | TRBV4-2 | ASSQDVEGNGYT
TRBJ1-1 | TRBV4-1 | ASSQVPRGRGYEAF
TRBJ2-7 | TRBV6-5 | ASGKTSGRNEQY